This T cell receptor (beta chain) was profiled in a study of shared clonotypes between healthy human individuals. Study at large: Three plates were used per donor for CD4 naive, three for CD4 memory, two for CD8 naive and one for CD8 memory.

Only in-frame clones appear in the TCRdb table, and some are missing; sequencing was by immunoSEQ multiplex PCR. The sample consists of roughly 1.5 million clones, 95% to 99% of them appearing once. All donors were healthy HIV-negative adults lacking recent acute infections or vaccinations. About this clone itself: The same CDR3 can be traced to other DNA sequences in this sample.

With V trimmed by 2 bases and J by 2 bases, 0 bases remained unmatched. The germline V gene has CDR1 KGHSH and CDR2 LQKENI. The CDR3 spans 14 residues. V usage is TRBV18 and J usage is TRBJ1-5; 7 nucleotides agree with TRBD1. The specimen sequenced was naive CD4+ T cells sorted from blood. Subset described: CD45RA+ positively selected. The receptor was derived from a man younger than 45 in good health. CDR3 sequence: CASSPGTGNQPQHF. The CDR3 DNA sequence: TGTGCCAGCTCACCAGGGACAGGCAATCAGCCCCAGCATTTT.